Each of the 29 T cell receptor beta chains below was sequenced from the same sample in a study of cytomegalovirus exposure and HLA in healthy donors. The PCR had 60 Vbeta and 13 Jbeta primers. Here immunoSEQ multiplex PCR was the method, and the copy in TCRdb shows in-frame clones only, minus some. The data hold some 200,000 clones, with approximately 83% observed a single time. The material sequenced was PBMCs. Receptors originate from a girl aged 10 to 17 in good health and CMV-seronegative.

CDR3 coding DNA: TGCGCCAGCAGCTTGTTGGGGACAGGGGAAGGCTACACCTTC. Its translation is CASSLLGTGEGYTF. This chain connects TRBV5-1 to TRBJ1-2, with 10 bases lining up with TRBD1. There are 14 residues in the CDR3. Losses at the gene ends were 1 base for V and 8 bases for J; bases not matched to a gene: 5. From germline, CDR1 is SGHRS and CDR2 YFSETQ.

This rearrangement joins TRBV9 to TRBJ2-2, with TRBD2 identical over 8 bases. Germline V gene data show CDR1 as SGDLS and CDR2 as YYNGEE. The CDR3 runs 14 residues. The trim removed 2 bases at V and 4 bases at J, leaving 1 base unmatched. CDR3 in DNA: TGTGCCAGCAGCGTGCGGGGGGCCACCGGGGAGCTGTTTTTT. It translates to CASSVRGATGELFF.

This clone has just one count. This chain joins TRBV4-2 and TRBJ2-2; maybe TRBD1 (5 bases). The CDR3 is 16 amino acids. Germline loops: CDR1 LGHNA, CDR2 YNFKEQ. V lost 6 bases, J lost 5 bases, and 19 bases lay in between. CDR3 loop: CASRVDTPAGTGELFF. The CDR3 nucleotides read TGTGCCAGCAGAGTGGACACCCCCGCCGGAACCGGGGAGCTGTTTTTT.

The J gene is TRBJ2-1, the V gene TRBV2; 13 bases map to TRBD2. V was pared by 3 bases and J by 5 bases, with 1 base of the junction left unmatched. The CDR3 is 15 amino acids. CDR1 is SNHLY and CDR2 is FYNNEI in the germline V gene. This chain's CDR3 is CASSDGLAGDNEQFF. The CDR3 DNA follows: TGTGCCAGCAGTGACGGACTAGCGGGAGACAATGAGCAGTTCTTC.

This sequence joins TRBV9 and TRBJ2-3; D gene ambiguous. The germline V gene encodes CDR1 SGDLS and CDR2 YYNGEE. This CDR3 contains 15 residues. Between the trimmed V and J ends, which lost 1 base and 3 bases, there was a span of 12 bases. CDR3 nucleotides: TGTGCCAGCAGCGTAATTCCCGAGAAAACAGATACGCAGTATTTT. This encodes CASSVIPEKTDTQYF. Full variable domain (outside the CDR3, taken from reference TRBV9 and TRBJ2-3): DSGVTQTPKHLITATGQRVTLRCSPRSGDLSVYWYQQSLDQGLQFLIQYYNGEERAKGNILERFSAQQFPDLHSELNLSSLELGDSALYFCASSVIPEKTDTQYFGPGTRLTVL.

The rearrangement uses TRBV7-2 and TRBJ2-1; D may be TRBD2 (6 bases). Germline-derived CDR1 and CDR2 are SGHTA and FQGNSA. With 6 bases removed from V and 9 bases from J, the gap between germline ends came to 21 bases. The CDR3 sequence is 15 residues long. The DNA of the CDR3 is TGTGCCAGCAGGCGAATGGCGGGATATTTCAGTGAGCAGTTCTTC. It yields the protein CASRRMAGYFSEQFF.

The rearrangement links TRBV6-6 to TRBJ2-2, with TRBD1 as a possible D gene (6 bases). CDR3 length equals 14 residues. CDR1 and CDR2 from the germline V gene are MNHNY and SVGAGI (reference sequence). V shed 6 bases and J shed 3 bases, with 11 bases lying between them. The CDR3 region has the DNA TGTGCCAGCAGGAAACCAGGGGACACCGGGGAGCTGTTTTTT. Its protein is CASRKPGDTGELFF.

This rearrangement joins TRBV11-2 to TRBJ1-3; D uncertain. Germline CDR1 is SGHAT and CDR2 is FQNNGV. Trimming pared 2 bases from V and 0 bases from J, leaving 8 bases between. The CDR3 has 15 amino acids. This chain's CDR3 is CASSLRAISGNTIYF. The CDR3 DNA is TGTGCCAGCAGCTTACGTGCTATCTCTGGAAACACCATATATTTT.

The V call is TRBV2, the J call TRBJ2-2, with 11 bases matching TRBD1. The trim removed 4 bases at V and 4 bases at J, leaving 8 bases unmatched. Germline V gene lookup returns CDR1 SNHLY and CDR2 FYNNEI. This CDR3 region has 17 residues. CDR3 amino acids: CASSAGQGGPTTGELFF. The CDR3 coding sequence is TGTGCCAGCAGTGCGGGACAGGGGGGTCCGACCACCGGGGAGCTGTTTTTT.

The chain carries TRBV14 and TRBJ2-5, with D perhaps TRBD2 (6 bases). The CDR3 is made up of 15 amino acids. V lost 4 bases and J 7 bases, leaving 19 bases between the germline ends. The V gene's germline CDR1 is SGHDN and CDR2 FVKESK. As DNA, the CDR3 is TGTGCCAGCAGCCGAACGGGGGACCCCCCGGGGACCCAGTACTTC. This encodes CASSRTGDPPGTQYF.

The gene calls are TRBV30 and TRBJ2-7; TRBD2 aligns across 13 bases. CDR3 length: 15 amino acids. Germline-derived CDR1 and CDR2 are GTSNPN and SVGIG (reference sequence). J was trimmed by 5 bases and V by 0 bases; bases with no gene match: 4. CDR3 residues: CAWSVGLAGINEQYF. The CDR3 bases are TGTGCCTGGAGTGTGGGACTAGCGGGAATCAACGAGCAGTACTTC.

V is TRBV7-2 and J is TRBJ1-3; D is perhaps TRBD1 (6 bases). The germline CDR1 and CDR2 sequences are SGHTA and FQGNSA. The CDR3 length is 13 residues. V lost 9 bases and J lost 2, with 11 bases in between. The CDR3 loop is CASMTGPGNTIYF. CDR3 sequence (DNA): TGTGCCAGTATGACAGGCCCTGGAAACACCATATATTTT.

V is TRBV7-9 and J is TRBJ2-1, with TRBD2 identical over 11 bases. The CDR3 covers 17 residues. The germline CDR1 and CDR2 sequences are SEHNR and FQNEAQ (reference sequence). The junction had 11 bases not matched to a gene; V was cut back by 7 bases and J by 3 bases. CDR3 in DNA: TGTGCCAGCACCTCGTCCCCGGGACTAGCGGTCTACAATGAGCAGTTCTTC. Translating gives CASTSSPGLAVYNEQFF.

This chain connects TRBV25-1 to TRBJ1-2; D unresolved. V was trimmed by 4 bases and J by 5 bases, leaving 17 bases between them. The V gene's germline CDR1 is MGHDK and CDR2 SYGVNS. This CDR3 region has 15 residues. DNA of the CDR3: TGTGCCAGCAGTGGGTCCTCGGCGCAGCGTTATGGCTACACCTTC. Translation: CASSGSSAQRYGYTF.

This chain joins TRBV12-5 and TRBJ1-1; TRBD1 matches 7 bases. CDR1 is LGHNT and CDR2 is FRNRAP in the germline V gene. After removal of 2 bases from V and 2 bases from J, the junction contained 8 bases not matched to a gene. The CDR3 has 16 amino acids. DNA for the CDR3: TGTGCTAGTGGTTTGTATCTGACAGGGATAAACACTGAAGCTTTCTTT. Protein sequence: CASGLYLTGINTEAFF.

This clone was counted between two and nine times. This chain's CDR3 is CASSQPSGQSGEKLFF. The CDR3 nucleotides read TGTGCCAGCAGCCAGCCCAGCGGACAGAGTGGTGAAAAACTGTTTTTT. J is TRBJ1-4 and V is TRBV7-9; a possible D gene is TRBD1 (6 bases). Germline assignment: CDR1 SEHNR and CDR2 FQNEAQ (reference sequence). Deletions cut 5 bases from V and 7 bases from J, with 20 bases between. This CDR3 has 16 amino acids.

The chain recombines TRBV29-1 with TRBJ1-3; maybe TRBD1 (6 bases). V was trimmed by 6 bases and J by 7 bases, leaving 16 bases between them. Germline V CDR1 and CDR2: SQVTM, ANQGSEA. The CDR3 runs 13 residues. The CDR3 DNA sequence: TGCAGCGTCGGTATGCACAGGGAGAACACCATATATTTT. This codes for CSVGMHRENTIYF.

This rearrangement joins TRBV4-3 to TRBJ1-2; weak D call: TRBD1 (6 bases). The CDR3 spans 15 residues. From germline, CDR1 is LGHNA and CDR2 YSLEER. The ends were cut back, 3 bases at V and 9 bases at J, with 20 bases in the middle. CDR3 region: CASSHSGAPFLSYTF. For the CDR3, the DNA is TGCGCCAGCAGCCATTCAGGGGCTCCCTTTCTTAGCTACACCTTC.

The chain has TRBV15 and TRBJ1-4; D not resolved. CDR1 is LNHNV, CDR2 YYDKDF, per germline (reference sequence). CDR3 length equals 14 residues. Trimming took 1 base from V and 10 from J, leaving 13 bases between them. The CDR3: CATSRGEVSGKLFF. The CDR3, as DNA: TGTGCCACCAGCAGAGGCGAGGTTTCCGGAAAACTGTTTTTT. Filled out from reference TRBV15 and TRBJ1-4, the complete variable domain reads DAMVIQNPRYQVTQFGKPVTLSCSQTLNHNVMYWYQQKSSQAPKLLFHYYDKDFNNEADTPDNFQSRRPNTSFCFLDIRSPGLGDTAMYLCATSRGEVSGKLFFGSGTQLSVL.

The DNA for the CDR3 is TGTGCCAGCAGCCAAGAAGCGGGAGTACGATCGCAGTACTTC. Translation: CASSQEAGVRSQYF. The chain links TRBV14 to TRBJ2-7; TRBD2 aligns across 8 bases. Germline-derived CDR1 and CDR2 are SGHDN and FVKESK. The length of the CDR3 is 14 residues. Trimming cost V 0 bases and J 9 bases; bases outside gene matches: 7.

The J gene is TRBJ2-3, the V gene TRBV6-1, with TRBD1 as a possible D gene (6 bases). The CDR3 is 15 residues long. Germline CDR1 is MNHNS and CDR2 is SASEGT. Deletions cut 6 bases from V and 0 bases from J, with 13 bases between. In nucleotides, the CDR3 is TGTGCCAGCAGCTACACAGGGTCTAGCACAGATACGCAGTATTTT. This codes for CASSYTGSSTDTQYF.

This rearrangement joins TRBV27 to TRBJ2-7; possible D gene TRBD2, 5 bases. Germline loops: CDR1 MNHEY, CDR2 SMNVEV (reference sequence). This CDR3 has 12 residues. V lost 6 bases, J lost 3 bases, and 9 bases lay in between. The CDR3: CASSTGDYEQYF. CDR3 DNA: TGTGCCAGCAGCACCGGGGACTACGAGCAGTACTTC.

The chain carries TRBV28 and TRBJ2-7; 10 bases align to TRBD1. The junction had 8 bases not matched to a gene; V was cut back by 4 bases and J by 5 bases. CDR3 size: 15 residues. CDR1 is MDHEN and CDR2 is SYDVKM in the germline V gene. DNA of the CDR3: TGTGCCAGCAGTTCTCCGGGACAGGGGTCCCACGAGCAGTACTTC. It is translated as CASSSPGQGSHEQYF.

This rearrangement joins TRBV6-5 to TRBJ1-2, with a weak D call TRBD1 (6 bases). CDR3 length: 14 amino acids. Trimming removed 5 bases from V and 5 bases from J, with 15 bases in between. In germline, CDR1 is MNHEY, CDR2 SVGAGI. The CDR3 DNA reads TGTGCCAGCAGTGGACAGACGAACCAGTATGGCTACACCTTC. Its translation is CASSGQTNQYGYTF.

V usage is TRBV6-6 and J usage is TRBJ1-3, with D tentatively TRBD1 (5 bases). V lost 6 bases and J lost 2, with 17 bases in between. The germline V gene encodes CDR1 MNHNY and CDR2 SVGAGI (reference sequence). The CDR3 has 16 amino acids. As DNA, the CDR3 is TGTGCCAGCAGATATACACAGGCAAGTGCTGGAAACACCATATATTTT. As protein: CASRYTQASAGNTIYF.

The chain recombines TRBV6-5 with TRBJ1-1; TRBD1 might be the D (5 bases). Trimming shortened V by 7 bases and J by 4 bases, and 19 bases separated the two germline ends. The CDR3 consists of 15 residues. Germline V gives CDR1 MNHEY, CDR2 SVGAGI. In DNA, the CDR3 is TGTGCCAGCACCCGCGCGGCTTGGGGCCCCACTGAAGCTTTCTTT. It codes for CASTRAAWGPTEAFF.

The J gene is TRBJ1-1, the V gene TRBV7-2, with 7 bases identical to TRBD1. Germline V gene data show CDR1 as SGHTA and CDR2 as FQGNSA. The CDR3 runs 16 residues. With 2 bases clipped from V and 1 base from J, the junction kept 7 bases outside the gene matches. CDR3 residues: CASSLFGGQRNTEAFF. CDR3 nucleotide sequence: TGTGCCAGCAGCTTATTCGGGGGACAGAGGAACACTGAAGCTTTCTTT.

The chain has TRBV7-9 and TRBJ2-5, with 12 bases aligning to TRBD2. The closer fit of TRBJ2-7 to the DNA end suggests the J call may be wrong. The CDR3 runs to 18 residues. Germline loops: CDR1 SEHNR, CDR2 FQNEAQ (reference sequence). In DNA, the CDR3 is TGTGCCAGCAGCTTAGGGCTAGCGGGAGGGCCCGCCTCCTACGAGCAGTACTTC. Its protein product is CASSLGLAGGPASYEQYF.

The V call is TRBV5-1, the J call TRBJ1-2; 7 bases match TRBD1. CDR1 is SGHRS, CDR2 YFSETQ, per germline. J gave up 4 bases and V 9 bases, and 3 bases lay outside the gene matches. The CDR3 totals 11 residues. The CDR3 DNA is TGCGCCACCGGGGACAGCTATGGCTACACCTTC. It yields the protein CATGDSYGYTF.